The 2 T cell receptor beta chains listed next were all sequenced from one sample in a study of blood T cell repertoires in COVID-19. Clones were sequenced by immunoSEQ multiplex PCR, and TCRdb holds only the in-frame ones, with some missing. The sample gives 8,500 to 10,000 clones, around 84% of which show up once; roughly 10% is in the top ten. Source material: peripheral blood. The source of these receptors is a human donor in a cohort sampled during active COVID-19.

V usage is TRBV7-8 and J usage is TRBJ2-7; D is unclear. Trimming cost V 6 bases and J 4 bases, with 7 bases left between them. In germline, CDR1 is SGHVS, CDR2 FQNEAQ. This CDR3 is built from 11 residues. The CDR3 coding sequence is TGTGCCAGCAGTTCCGTGTACGAGCAGTACTTC. It yields the protein CASSSVYEQYF.

The gene calls are TRBV5-4 and TRBJ1-2, with D hard to call. From germline, CDR1 is SGHNT and CDR2 YYREEE (reference sequence). V lost 4 bases and J lost 0, with 10 bases in between. This CDR3 contains 14 residues. DNA of the CDR3: TGTGCCAGCAGCCCGCAGGAAGCTAACTATGGCTACACCTTC. Its protein product is CASSPQEANYGYTF.